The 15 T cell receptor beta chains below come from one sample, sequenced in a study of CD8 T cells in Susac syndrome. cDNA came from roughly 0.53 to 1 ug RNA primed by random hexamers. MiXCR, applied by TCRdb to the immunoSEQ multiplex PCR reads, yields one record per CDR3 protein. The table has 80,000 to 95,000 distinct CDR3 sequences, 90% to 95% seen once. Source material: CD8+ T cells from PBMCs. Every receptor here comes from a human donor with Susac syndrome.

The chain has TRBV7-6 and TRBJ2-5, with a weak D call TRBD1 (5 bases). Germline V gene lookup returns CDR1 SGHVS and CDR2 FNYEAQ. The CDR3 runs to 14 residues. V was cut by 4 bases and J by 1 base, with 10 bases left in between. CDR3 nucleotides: TGTGCCAGCAGCTCCCGACAGTTCCAAGAGACCCAGTACTTC. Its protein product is CASSSRQFQETQYF.

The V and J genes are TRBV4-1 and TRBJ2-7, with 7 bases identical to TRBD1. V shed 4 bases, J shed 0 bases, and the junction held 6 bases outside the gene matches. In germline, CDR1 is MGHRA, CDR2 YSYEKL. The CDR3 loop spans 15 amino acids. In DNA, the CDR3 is TGCGCCAGCAGCCTCCTGACAGGGCCCTCCTACGAGCAGTACTTC. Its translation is CASSLLTGPSYEQYF.

Here the CDR3 DNA reads TGCAGCGTTGAAGGGGCCTACAATGAGCAGTTCTTC. This translates into CSVEGAYNEQFF. This chain connects TRBV29-1 to TRBJ2-1; D is ambiguous. CDR1 and CDR2 from the germline V gene are SQVTM and ANQGSEA. V was shortened by 1 base and J by 2 bases, with 3 bases between the two germline ends. The CDR3 spans 12 residues.

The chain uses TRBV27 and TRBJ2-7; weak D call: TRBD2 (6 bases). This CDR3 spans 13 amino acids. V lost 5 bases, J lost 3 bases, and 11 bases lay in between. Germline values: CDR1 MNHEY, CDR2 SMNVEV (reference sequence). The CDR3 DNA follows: TGTGCCAGCAGTCCGGGACTCCTCTACGAGCAGTACTTC. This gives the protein CASSPGLLYEQYF.

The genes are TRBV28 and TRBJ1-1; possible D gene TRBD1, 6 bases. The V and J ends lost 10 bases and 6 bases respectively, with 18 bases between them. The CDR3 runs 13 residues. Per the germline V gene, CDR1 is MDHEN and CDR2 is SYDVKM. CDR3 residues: CATLGGRGPEAFF. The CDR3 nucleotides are TGTGCCACCCTCGGGGGGCGAGGCCCTGAAGCTTTCTTT. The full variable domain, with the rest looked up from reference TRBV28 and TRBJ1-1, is DVKVTQSSRYLVKRTGEKVFLECVQDMDHENMFWYRQDPGLGLRLIYFSYDVKMKEKGDIPEGYSVSREKKERFSLILESASTNQTSMYLCATLGGRGPEAFFGQGTRLTVV.

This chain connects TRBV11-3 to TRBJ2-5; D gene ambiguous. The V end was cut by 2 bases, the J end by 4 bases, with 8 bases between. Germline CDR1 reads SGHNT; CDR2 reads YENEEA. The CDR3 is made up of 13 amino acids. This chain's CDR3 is CASSLSSGETQYF. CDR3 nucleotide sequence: TGTGCCAGCAGCTTAAGCTCGGGAGAGACCCAGTACTTC. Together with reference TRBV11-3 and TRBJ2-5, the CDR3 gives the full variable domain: EAGVVQSPRYKIIEKKQPVAFWCNPISGHNTLYWYLQNLGQGPELLIRYENEEAVDDSQLPKDRFSAERLKGVDSTLKIQPAELGDSAVYLCASSLSSGETQYFGPGTRLLVL.

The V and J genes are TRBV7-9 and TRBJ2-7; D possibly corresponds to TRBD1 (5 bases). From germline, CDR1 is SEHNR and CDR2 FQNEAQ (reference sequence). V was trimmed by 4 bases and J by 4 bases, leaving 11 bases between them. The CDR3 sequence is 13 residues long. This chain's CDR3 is CASSWKGEYEQYF. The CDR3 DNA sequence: TGTGCCAGCAGCTGGAAAGGGGAATACGAGCAGTACTTC.

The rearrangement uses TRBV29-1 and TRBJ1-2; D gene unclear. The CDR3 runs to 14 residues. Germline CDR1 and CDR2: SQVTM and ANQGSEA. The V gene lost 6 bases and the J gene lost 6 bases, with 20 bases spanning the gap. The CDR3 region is CSVPPGMGRDGYTF. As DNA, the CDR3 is TGCAGCGTCCCCCCGGGGATGGGAAGGGATGGCTACACCTTC. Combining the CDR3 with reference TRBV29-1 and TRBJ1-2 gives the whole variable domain SAVISQKPSRDICQRGTSLTIQCQVDSQVTMMFWYRQQPGQSLTLIATANQGSEATYESGFVIDKFPISRPNLTFSTLTVSNMSPEDSSIYLCSVPPGMGRDGYTFGSGTRLTVV.

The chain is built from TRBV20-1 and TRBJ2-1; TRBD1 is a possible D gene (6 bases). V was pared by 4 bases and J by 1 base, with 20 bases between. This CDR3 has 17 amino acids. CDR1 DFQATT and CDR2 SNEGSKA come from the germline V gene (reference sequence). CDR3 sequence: CSATPGHFERSYNEQFF. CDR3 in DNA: TGCAGTGCTACCCCGGGACACTTCGAAAGGTCCTACAATGAGCAGTTCTTC.

DNA for the CDR3: TGTGCCAGCAGTGACTCTGGGGCCAACGTCCTGACTTTC. Translated: CASSDSGANVLTF. V usage is TRBV6-1 and J usage is TRBJ2-6, with unresolved D. Germline lookup yields CDR1 MNHNS and CDR2 SASEGT. The length of the CDR3 is 13 residues. Trimming pared 3 bases from V and 0 bases from J, leaving 0 bases between.

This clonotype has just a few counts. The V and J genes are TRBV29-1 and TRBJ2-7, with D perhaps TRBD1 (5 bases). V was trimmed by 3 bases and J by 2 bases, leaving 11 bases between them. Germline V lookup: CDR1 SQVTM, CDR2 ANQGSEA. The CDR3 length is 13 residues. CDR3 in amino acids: CSVETALTYEQYF. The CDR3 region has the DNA TGCAGCGTTGAGACAGCCCTAACCTACGAGCAGTACTTC.

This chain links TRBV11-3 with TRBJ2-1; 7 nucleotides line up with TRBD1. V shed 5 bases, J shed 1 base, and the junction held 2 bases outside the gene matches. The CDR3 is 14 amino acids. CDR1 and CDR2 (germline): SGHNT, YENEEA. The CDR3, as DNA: TGTGCCAGCAGCCCAGGGGGATCCTACAATGAGCAGTTCTTC. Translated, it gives CASSPGGSYNEQFF.

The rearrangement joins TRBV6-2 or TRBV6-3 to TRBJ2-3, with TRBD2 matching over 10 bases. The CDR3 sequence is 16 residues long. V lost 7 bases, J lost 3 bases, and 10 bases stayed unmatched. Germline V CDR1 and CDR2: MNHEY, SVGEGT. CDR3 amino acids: CASTSSGTSETDTQYF. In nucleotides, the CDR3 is TGTGCCAGCACTAGCTCCGGGACTAGCGAGACAGATACGCAGTATTTT.

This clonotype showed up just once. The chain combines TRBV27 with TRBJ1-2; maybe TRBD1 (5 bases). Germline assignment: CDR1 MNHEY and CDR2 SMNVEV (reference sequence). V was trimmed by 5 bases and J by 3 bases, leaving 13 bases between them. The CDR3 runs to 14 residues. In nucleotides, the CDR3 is TGTGCCAGCAGTCCGGGGGACGACTACTATGGCTACACCTTC. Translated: CASSPGDDYYGYTF.

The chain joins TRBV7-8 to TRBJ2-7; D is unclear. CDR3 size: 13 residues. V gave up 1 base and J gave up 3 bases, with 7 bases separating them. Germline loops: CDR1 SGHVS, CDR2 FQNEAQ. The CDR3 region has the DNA TGTGCCAGCAGCTTAGATTCAATCTACGAGCAGTACTTC. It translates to CASSLDSIYEQYF. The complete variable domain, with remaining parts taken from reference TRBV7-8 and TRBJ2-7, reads GAGVSQSPRYKVAKRGQDVALRCDPISGHVSLFWYQQALGQGPEFLTYFQNEAQLDKSGLPSDRFFAERPEGSVSTLKIQRTQQEDSAVYLCASSLDSIYEQYFGPGTRLTVT.